This entry features one T cell receptor beta chain sequence. Antigen unknown. The data were obtained in a study of CD8 T cells in Susac syndrome. Study outcomes and limitations: Among people with Susac, CD8+ clonal expansion was greatest in TEMRA cells and active patients. As acknowledged by the study, its TCR sequencing and HLA analysis included a relatively small number of individuals.

With random hexamers, reverse transcription was performed on about 0.45 to 1 ug of RNA. TCRdb fed the immunoSEQ multiplex PCR reads into MiXCR, producing one record per CDR3 protein. Here the sample spans approximately 120,000 distinct CDR3 sequences, just under 95% being singletons. V shed 4 bases and J 13 bases; nucleotides not matched to a gene: 15. Germline CDR1 MGHRA, CDR2 YSYEKL. This CDR3 contains 15 residues. This rearrangement joins TRBV4-1 to TRBJ2-1, with 8 nucleotides matching TRBD2. Sample: CD8+ T cells from PBMCs. The source of this sequence is a human donor with Susac syndrome. CDR3 residues: CASSPGLADRGTQFF. The CDR3, as DNA: TGCGCCAGCAGCCCCGGACTAGCCGACCGAGGTACTCAGTTCTTC.